The present TCR beta chain was sequenced within a study of vaccination and CD4 T cells after COVID-19. About the research overall: Post-COVID samples had a sampling time that fell a median around 100 days after diagnosis (range 35 to 161). Blood was drawn a median around 66 days post second dose, range 14 to 241.

Sequenced with the Oncomine TCR Beta short-read assay was DNA taken from cultured CD4+ T cells. TCRdb used MiXCR to reprocess the PCR reads, holding one entry per CDR3 protein. The profile shows about 16,000 distinct CDR3 sequences, roughly 51% of them singletons. Study outcomes and limitations: Vaccine-specific clones numbering 304 of 307 showed spike mono-reactivity in convalescent patients.

The germline V gene has CDR1 KGHSH and CDR2 LQKENI. CDR3 length: 14 amino acids. V dropped 0 bases and J dropped 5 bases, with 8 bases sitting between them. In this sample, this clonotype turned up once. Its target is not known. Stated treatment: roughly 10-day PBMC culture with coronavirus spike peptide pools or control peptides (ViraFEST assay). TCRs were sequenced by ViraFEST after antigen-specific T cells had been expanded with peptide pools. The sequence came from a human donor who had recovered from COVID-19. Sequences were derived from CD4+ T cells from blood, cultured in vitro, sampled before SARS-CoV-2 vaccination. The rearrangement uses TRBV18 and TRBJ2-1; no definite D call. In DNA, the CDR3 is TGTGCCAGCTCACCACCGTACCCAGACAATGAGCAGTTCTTC. Translation gives CASSPPYPDNEQFF.